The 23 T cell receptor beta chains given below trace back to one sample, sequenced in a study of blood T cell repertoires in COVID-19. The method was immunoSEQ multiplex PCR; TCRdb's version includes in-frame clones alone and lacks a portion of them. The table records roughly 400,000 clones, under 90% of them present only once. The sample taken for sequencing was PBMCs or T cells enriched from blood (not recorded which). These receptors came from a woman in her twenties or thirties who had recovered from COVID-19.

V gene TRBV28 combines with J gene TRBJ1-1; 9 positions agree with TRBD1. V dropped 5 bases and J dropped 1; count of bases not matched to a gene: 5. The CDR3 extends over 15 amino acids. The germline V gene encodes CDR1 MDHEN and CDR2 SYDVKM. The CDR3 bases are TGTGCCAGCAGTCAATCGGGACAGGGGAACACTGAAGCTTTCTTT. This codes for CASSQSGQGNTEAFF.

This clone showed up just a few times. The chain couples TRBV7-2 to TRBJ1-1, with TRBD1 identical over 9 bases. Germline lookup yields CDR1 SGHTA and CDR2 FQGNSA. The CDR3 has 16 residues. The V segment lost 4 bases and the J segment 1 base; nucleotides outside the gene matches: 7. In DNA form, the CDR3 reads TGTGCCAGCAGCTGGGGGGGGACAGGGCCGAACACTGAAGCTTTCTTT. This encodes CASSWGGTGPNTEAFF. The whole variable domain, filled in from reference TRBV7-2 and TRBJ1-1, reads GAGVSQSPSNKVTEKGKDVELRCDPISGHTALYWYRQSLGQGLEFLIYFQGNSAPDKSGLPSDRFSAERTGGSVSTLTIQRTQQEDSAVYLCASSWGGTGPNTEAFFGQGTRLTVV.

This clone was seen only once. CDR3 nucleotides: TGTGCCTGGAGCCCGGGAGGGGGAGGAAATCAGCCCCAGCATTTT. This sequence encodes CAWSPGGGGNQPQHF. V gene TRBV30 combines with J gene TRBJ1-5, with D perhaps TRBD1 (6 bases). This CDR3 has 15 amino acids. CDR1 GTSNPN and CDR2 SVGIG come from the germline V gene (reference sequence). Trimming removed 3 bases from V and 4 bases from J, with 16 bases in between.

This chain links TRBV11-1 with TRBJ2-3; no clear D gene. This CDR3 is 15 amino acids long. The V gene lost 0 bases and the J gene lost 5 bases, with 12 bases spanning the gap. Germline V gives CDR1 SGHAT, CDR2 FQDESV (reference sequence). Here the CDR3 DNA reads TGTGCCAGCAGCTTAGCAAGGCTAGATGGAGATACGCAGTATTTT. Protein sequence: CASSLARLDGDTQYF.

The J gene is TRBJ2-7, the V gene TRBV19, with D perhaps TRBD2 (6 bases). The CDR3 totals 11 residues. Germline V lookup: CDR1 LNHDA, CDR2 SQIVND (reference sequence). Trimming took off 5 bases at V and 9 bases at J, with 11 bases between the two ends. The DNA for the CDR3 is TGTGCCAGTAGTGGAGGGTGGTCGCAGTACTTC. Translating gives CASSGGWSQYF.

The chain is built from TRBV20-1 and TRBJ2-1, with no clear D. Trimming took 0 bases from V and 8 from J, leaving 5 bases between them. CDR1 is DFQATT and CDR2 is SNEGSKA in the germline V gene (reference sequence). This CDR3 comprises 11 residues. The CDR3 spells CSARDQYEQFF. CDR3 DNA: TGCAGTGCTAGAGATCAATATGAGCAGTTCTTC.

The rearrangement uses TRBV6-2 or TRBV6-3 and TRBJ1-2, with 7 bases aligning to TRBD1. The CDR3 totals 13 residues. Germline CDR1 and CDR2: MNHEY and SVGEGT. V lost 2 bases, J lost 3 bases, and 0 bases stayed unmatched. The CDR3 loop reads CASSYDRDYGYTF. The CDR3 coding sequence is TGTGCCAGCAGTTACGACAGGGACTATGGCTACACCTTC.

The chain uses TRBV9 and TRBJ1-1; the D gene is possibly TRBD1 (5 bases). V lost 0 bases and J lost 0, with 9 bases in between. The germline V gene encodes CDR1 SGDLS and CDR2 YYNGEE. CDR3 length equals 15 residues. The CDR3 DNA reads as TGTGCCAGCAGCGTAGTAACCAGGGTGAACACTGAAGCTTTCTTT. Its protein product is CASSVVTRVNTEAFF. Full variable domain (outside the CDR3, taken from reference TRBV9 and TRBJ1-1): DSGVTQTPKHLITATGQRVTLRCSPRSGDLSVYWYQQSLDQGLQFLIQYYNGEERAKGNILERFSAQQFPDLHSELNLSSLELGDSALYFCASSVVTRVNTEAFFGQGTRLTVV.

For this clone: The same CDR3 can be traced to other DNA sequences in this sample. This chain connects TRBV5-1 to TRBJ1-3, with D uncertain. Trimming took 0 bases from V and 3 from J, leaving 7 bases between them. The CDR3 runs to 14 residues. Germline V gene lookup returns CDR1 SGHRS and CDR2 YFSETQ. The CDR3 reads CASSLAGYGNTIYF. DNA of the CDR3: TGCGCCAGCAGCTTGGCGGGGTATGGAAACACCATATATTTT.

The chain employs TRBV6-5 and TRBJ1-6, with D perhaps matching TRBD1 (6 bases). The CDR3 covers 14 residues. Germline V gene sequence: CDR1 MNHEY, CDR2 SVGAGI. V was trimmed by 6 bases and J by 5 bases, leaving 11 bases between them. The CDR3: CASRSDSNNSPLHF. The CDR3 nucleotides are TGTGCCAGCAGATCGGACAGCAATAATTCACCCCTCCACTTT.

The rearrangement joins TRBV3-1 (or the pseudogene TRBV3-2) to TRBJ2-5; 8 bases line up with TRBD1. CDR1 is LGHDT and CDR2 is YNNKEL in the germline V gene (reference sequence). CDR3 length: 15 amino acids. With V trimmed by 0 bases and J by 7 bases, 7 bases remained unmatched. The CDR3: CASSQEGQGARTQYF. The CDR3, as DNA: TGTGCCAGCAGCCAAGAAGGACAGGGAGCTCGGACCCAGTACTTC.

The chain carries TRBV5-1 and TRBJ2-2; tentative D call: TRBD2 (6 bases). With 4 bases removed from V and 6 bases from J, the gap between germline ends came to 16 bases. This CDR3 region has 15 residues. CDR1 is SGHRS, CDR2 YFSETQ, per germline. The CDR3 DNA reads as TGCGCCAGCAGCGGTTCCCCGGGAGACCCCGGGGAGCTGTTTTTT. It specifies CASSGSPGDPGELFF.

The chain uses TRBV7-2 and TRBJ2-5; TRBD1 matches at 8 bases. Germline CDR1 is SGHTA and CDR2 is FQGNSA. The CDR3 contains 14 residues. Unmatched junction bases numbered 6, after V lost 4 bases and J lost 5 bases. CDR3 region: CASSWDRRVETQYF. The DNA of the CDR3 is TGTGCCAGCAGCTGGGACAGGAGGGTGGAGACCCAGTACTTC.

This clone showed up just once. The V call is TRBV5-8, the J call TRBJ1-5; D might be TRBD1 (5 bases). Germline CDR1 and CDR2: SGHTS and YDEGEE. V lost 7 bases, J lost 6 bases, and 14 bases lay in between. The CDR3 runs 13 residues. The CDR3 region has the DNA TGTGCCAGCTCCCAGGGTGGCCTTCAGCCCCAGCATTTT. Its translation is CASSQGGLQPQHF. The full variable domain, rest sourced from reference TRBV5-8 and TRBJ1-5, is EAGVTQSPTHLIKTRGQQATLRCSPISGHTSVYWYQQALGLGLQFLLWYDEGEERNRGNFPPRFSGRQFPNYSSELNVNALELEDSALYLCASSQGGLQPQHFGDGTRLSIL.

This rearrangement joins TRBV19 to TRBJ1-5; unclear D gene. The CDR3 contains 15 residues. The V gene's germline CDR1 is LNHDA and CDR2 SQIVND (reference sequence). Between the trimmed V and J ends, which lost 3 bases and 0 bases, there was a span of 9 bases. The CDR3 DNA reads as TGTGCCAGTAGTATCCGGGAATATAGCAATCAGCCCCAGCATTTT. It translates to CASSIREYSNQPQHF.

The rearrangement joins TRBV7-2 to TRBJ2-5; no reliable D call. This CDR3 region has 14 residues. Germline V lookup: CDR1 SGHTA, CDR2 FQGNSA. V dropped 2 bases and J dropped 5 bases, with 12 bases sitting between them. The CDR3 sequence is CASSLPSGLETQYF. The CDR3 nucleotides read TGTGCCAGCAGCTTACCGTCTGGGCTGGAGACCCAGTACTTC.

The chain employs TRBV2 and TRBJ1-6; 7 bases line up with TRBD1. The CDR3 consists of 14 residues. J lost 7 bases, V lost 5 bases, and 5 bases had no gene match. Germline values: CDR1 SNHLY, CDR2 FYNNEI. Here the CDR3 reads CASSPTGSNSPLHF. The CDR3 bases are TGTGCCAGCAGTCCGACAGGGTCGAATTCACCCCTCCACTTT.

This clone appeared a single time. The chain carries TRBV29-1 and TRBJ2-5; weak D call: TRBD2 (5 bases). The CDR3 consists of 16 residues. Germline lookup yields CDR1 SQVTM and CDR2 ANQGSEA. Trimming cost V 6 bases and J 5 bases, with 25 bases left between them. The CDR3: CSVSSREQRLVETQYF. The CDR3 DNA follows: TGCAGCGTGAGCAGCCGGGAACAACGGCTAGTGGAGACCCAGTACTTC.

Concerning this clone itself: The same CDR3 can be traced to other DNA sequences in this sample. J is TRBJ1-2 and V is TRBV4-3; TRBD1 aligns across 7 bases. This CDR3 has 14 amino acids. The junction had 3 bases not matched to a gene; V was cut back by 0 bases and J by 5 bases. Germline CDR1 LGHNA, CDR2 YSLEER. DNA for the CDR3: TGCGCCAGCAGCCAAGACAGGGGGGCGTATGGCTACACCTTC. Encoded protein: CASSQDRGAYGYTF.

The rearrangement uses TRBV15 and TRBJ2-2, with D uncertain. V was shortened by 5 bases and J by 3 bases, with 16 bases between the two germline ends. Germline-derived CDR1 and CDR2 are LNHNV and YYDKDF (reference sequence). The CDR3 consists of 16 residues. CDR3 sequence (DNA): TGTGCCACCAGCCCAGTTCTAGGCAGACACACCGGGGAGCTGTTTTTT. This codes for CATSPVLGRHTGELFF.

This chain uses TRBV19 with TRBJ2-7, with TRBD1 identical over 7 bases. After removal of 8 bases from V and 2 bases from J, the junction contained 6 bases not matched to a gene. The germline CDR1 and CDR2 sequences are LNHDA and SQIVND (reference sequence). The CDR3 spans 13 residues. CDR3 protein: CASAPGTAYEQYF. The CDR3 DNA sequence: TGTGCCAGTGCCCCGGGGACAGCCTACGAGCAGTACTTC. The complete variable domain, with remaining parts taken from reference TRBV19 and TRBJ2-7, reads DGGITQSPKYLFRKEGQNVTLSCEQNLNHDAMYWYRQDPGQGLRLIYYSQIVNDFQKGDIAEGYSVSREKKESFPLTVTSAQKNPTAFYLCASAPGTAYEQYFGPGTRLTVT.

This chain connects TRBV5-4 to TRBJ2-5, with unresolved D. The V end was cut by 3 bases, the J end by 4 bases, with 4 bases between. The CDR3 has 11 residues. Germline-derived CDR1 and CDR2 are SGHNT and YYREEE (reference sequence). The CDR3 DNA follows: TGTGCCAGCAGCTATAGAGAGACCCAGTACTTC. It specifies CASSYRETQYF.

In DNA, the CDR3 is TGTGCCAGCAGCTTGGCCATGGTCGGGACTGAAGCTTTCTTT. It encodes CASSLAMVGTEAFF. The V and J genes are TRBV11-1 and TRBJ1-1; unclear D gene. Germline CDR1 reads SGHAT; CDR2 reads FQDESV (reference sequence). This CDR3 is 14 amino acids long. V shed 3 bases and J shed 5 bases, with 13 bases lying between them.